One and the same sample provided the 3 T cell receptor beta chains below, sequenced in a study of identical twins. A single record per CDR3 protein comes from TCRdb applying MiXCR to the 5' RACE reads. The data hold hundreds of thousands of distinct CDR3 sequences, with roughly an eighth observed a single time. These data also formed part of another study, on yellow fever vaccine responses in identical twins.

Sequenced material: PBMCs. Receptors originate from a woman aged 18-29 years in good health.

The chain combines TRBV14 with TRBJ2-7, with TRBD2 identical over 7 bases. V shed 4 bases, J shed 4 bases, and the junction held 13 bases outside the gene matches. CDR1 is SGHDN and CDR2 is FVKESK in the germline V gene. The CDR3 extends over 16 amino acids. The DNA for the CDR3 is TGTGCCAGCAGCCCCATTGGGACTACCCACGCTTACGAGCAGTACTTC. This sequence encodes CASSPIGTTHAYEQYF.

This clonotype was seen a single time. V and J are TRBV12-3 or TRBV12-4 and TRBJ2-1; 7 bases are a match to TRBD2. Trimming at V came to 1 base and at J to 7 bases, leaving 28 bases not matched to a gene. The CDR3 loop spans 22 amino acids. The CDR3 sequence is CASSLDPRMDAVGASGGNEQFF. The CDR3 region has the DNA TGTGCCAGCAGTTTAGACCCCCGCATGGACGCTGTCGGGGCTAGCGGAGGGAATGAGCAGTTCTTC.

On this clonotype itself: A much larger clone is a single base away; this may be a read error. The chain employs TRBV3-1 and TRBJ2-7, with 9 positions matching TRBD2. Trimming cost V 5 bases and J 0 bases; bases outside gene matches: 5. CDR3 length equals 15 residues. In germline, CDR1 is LGHDT, CDR2 YNNKEL (reference sequence). The CDR3: CASSFGLAISYEQYF. The CDR3 coding sequence is TGTGCCAGCAGCTTCGGACTAGCGATCTCCTACGAGCAGTACTTC.